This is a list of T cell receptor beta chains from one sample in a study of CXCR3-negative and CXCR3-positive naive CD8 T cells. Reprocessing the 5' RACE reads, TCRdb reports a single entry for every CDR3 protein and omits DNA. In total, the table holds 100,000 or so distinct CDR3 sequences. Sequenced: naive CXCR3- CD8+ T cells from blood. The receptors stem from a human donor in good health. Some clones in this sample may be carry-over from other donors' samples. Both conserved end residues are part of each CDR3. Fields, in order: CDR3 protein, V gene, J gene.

cdr3_aa: CSVKGVGYEQYF
v_call: TRBV29-1
j_call: TRBJ2-7

cdr3_aa: CSATGSGSGGETQYF
v_call: TRBV20-1
j_call: TRBJ2-5

cdr3_aa: CASSFGAAADTQYF
v_call: TRBV27
j_call: TRBJ2-3

cdr3_aa: CATPAGTEQFF
v_call: TRBV2
j_call: TRBJ2-1

cdr3_aa: CSVTSRGQGTDTQYF
v_call: TRBV29-1
j_call: TRBJ2-3

cdr3_aa: CASSEEGQGTDTQYF
v_call: TRBV6-4
j_call: TRBJ2-3

cdr3_aa: CSVNQGDSSYEQYF
v_call: TRBV29-1
j_call: TRBJ2-7

cdr3_aa: CASSKLELAGGDEQFF
v_call: TRBV21-1
j_call: TRBJ2-1

cdr3_aa: CSVVGLAGVNEQFF
v_call: TRBV29-1
j_call: TRBJ2-1

cdr3_aa: CASILIDRGIQETQYF
v_call: TRBV5-5
j_call: TRBJ2-5

cdr3_aa: CSATGAGEAGELFF
v_call: TRBV29-1
j_call: TRBJ2-2

cdr3_aa: CASSPGFGSYEQYF
v_call: TRBV9
j_call: TRBJ2-7

cdr3_aa: CSVEGGAGDGNEQYF
v_call: TRBV29-1
j_call: TRBJ2-7

cdr3_aa: CAGRGDRETYEQYF
v_call: TRBV6-5
j_call: TRBJ2-7

cdr3_aa: CASSSRDRFQRNIQYF
v_call: TRBV7-8
j_call: TRBJ2-4

cdr3_aa: CSGQSGLATYNEQFF
v_call: TRBV20-1
j_call: TRBJ2-1

cdr3_aa: CASSLRWEETQYF
v_call: TRBV7-6
j_call: TRBJ2-5

cdr3_aa: CASIPRGELAEAFF
v_call: TRBV28
j_call: TRBJ1-1

cdr3_aa: CASSDPISSYNEQFF
v_call: TRBV28
j_call: TRBJ2-1

cdr3_aa: CATSDFTGELFF
v_call: TRBV24-1
j_call: TRBJ2-2

cdr3_aa: CASSLTSRVSYNEQFF
v_call: TRBV27
j_call: TRBJ2-1

cdr3_aa: CASSSTRTVSYEQYF
v_call: TRBV28
j_call: TRBJ2-7

cdr3_aa: CSARRDSRTYEQYF
v_call: TRBV20-1
j_call: TRBJ2-7

cdr3_aa: CASSLAAGLFSTEQYF
v_call: TRBV7-9
j_call: TRBJ2-7

cdr3_aa: CSASPTGTGELFF
v_call: TRBV20-1
j_call: TRBJ2-2

cdr3_aa: CASTLNTGELFF
v_call: TRBV5-1
j_call: TRBJ2-2

cdr3_aa: CATSPGATEAFF
v_call: TRBV15
j_call: TRBJ1-1

cdr3_aa: CAWSVPPAKNTEAFF
v_call: TRBV30
j_call: TRBJ1-1

cdr3_aa: CASSLAWGSGNTIYF
v_call: TRBV5-1
j_call: TRBJ1-3

cdr3_aa: CSVEGGDRYTGELFF
v_call: TRBV29-1
j_call: TRBJ2-2

cdr3_aa: CASSPSTKDNEQFF
v_call: TRBV7-9
j_call: TRBJ2-1

cdr3_aa: CASRGSGTEAFF
v_call: TRBV6-6
j_call: TRBJ1-1

cdr3_aa: CAWSVGTGGQDF
v_call: TRBV30
j_call: TRBJ2-7

cdr3_aa: CASSLGRAYEQYF
v_call: TRBV27
j_call: TRBJ2-7

cdr3_aa: CASSQEFAGGHYGYTF
v_call: TRBV14
j_call: TRBJ1-2

cdr3_aa: CASSPPGSGGTQYF
v_call: TRBV7-9
j_call: TRBJ2-5

cdr3_aa: CSVVASGDAGELFF
v_call: TRBV29-1
j_call: TRBJ2-2

cdr3_aa: CASSSGLAGGRYNEQFF
v_call: TRBV7-9
j_call: TRBJ2-1

cdr3_aa: CASSSSWSQYNEQFF
v_call: TRBV11-3
j_call: TRBJ2-1

cdr3_aa: CASSLAGAIEANEQFF
v_call: TRBV11-1
j_call: TRBJ2-1

cdr3_aa: CASSQRGAQETQYF
v_call: TRBV5-4
j_call: TRBJ2-5

cdr3_aa: CAGKLGPGEQFF
v_call: TRBV30
j_call: TRBJ2-1

cdr3_aa: CASSGRDSHSGNTIYF
v_call: TRBV7-9
j_call: TRBJ1-3

cdr3_aa: CASNSWTGGIEQHF
v_call: TRBV7-8
j_call: TRBJ2-7

cdr3_aa: CASNTGGGNEQFF
v_call: TRBV5-1
j_call: TRBJ2-1

cdr3_aa: CASSLEGTGPQHF
v_call: TRBV5-1
j_call: TRBJ1-5